The 25 T cell receptor beta chains reported below all come from one sample, sequenced in a study of blood T cell repertoires in COVID-19 (TCRdb year 2020). The receptor library was made with the immunoSEQ multiplex PCR assay. TCRdb took this table from immuneACCESS and kept in-frame rearrangements with V and J called. Such tables lack part of the clones; where checked against another copy, unresolved V genes explain under half of the gap, and the rest is unexplained. The sample table contains some 200,000 clones; only one count was recorded for over 75% of them. The top ten clonotypes cover 2% to 3% of the sample. Material for sequencing was peripheral blood. The receptors derive from a woman in her seventies with COVID-19, enrolled during active disease.

This clone has just a few counts. In DNA form, the CDR3 reads TGTGCCAGCAGCGCGGACAGGGCAGGATACGAGCAGTACTTC. Residues: CASSADRAGYEQYF. The chain combines TRBV7-2 with TRBJ2-7; 8 bases align to TRBD1. There are 14 residues in the CDR3. The germline V gene has CDR1 SGHTA and CDR2 FQGNSA. Losses at the gene ends were 5 bases for V and 4 bases for J; bases not matched to a gene: 7.

The sample holds a few counts of this clone. The CDR3: CASSDRGENSPLHF. DNA of the CDR3: TGTGCCAGCTCGGACAGGGGGGAAAATTCACCCCTCCACTTT. This chain links TRBV3-1 (or the pseudogene TRBV3-2) with TRBJ1-6, with 10 bases matching TRBD1. This CDR3 is built from 14 residues. Germline CDR1 is LGHDT and CDR2 is YNNKEL (reference sequence). V shed 8 bases, J shed 7 bases, and the junction held 5 bases outside the gene matches.

V gene TRBV7-2 combines with J gene TRBJ1-2; D is uncertain. Trimming shortened V by 4 bases and J by 5 bases, and 11 bases separated the two germline ends. The CDR3 covers 13 residues. Germline CDR1 is SGHTA and CDR2 is FQGNSA. CDR3 protein: CASSSGSLYGYTF. In DNA, the CDR3 is TGTGCCAGCAGCTCAGGAAGTTTATATGGCTACACCTTC.

The chain links TRBV29-1 to TRBJ1-1; 7 nucleotides align to TRBD1. Germline-derived CDR1 and CDR2 are SQVTM and ANQGSEA. This CDR3 is built from 13 residues. Trimming took 6 bases from V and 7 from J; bases not matched to a gene: 11. Written as DNA, the CDR3 is TGCAGCGTCGGAGCCGGGACAGTTAATGAAGCTTTCTTT. It yields the protein CSVGAGTVNEAFF.

The rearrangement uses TRBV19 and TRBJ1-6; D gene uncertain. This CDR3 region has 16 residues. The V end was cut by 6 bases, the J end by 7 bases, with 19 bases between. From germline, CDR1 is LNHDA and CDR2 SQIVND (reference sequence). The CDR3 loop reads CASSITKPGGNSPLHF. The DNA of the CDR3 is TGTGCCAGTAGCATCACTAAGCCCGGCGGGAATTCACCCCTCCACTTT.

The chain has TRBV9 and TRBJ2-5; 8 bases match TRBD2. V shed 4 bases, J shed 0 bases, and the junction held 8 bases outside the gene matches. CDR3 length equals 16 residues. The V gene's germline CDR1 is SGDLS and CDR2 YYNGEE. The CDR3 loop is CASSPRVAGYQETQYF. CDR3 DNA: TGTGCCAGCAGCCCCCGGGTAGCGGGGTACCAAGAGACCCAGTACTTC. The full variable domain, rest sourced from reference TRBV9 and TRBJ2-5, is DSGVTQTPKHLITATGQRVTLRCSPRSGDLSVYWYQQSLDQGLQFLIQYYNGEERAKGNILERFSAQQFPDLHSELNLSSLELGDSALYFCASSPRVAGYQETQYFGPGTRLLVL.

There are a few counts of this clone. The rearrangement uses TRBV7-2 and TRBJ2-1; D not certain. Trimming cost V 3 bases and J 0 bases, with 12 bases left between them. The length of the CDR3 is 16 residues. Germline-derived CDR1 and CDR2 are SGHTA and FQGNSA. In DNA, the CDR3 is TGTGCCAGCAGCTTGGCTGGAGCCGTCTCCTACAATGAGCAGTTCTTC. Its protein is CASSLAGAVSYNEQFF.

V and J are TRBV5-4 and TRBJ1-2, with 10 nucleotides matching TRBD1. Losses at the gene ends were 4 bases for V and 4 bases for J; bases not matched to a gene: 7. Germline loops: CDR1 SGHNT, CDR2 YYREEE (reference sequence). This CDR3 has 15 residues. The CDR3 reads CASSLGQGIIYGYTF. In DNA form, the CDR3 reads TGTGCCAGCAGCCTGGGACAGGGGATTATCTATGGCTACACCTTC.

The V call is TRBV9, the J call TRBJ1-2, with D perhaps TRBD1 (6 bases). Trimming pared 4 bases from V and 3 bases from J, leaving 10 bases between. There are 13 residues in the CDR3. Germline V gene data show CDR1 as SGDLS and CDR2 as YYNGEE. The CDR3 loop reads CASSLGGDYGYTF. The CDR3 nucleotides read TGTGCCAGCAGCCTAGGGGGGGACTATGGCTACACCTTC.

In DNA form, the CDR3 reads TGTGCCAGCGACCCCCACGGCGGGAGGGCCCTCGGTGAGCAGTTCTTC. The encoded protein is CASDPHGGRALGEQFF. V is TRBV9 and J is TRBJ2-1; TRBD2 agrees at 9 bases. The CDR3 extends over 16 amino acids. V shed 7 bases and J 9 bases; nucleotides not matched to a gene: 17. Germline V gene lookup returns CDR1 SGDLS and CDR2 YYNGEE. Variable domain in full (rest from reference TRBV9 and TRBJ2-1): DSGVTQTPKHLITATGQRVTLRCSPRSGDLSVYWYQQSLDQGLQFLIQYYNGEERAKGNILERFSAQQFPDLHSELNLSSLELGDSALYFCASDPHGGRALGEQFFGPGTRLTVL.

The rearrangement joins TRBV6-5 to TRBJ1-2; D is uncertain. The CDR3 has 14 amino acids. Trimming cost V 9 bases and J 4 bases, with 18 bases left between them. Germline V gene sequence: CDR1 MNHEY, CDR2 SVGAGI. CDR3 sequence (DNA): TGTGCCAGTCTAGCGGCCGGTTTAATCTATGGCTACACCTTC. This codes for CASLAAGLIYGYTF.

The chain combines TRBV7-2 with TRBJ1-1; 8 bases line up with TRBD1. Germline-derived CDR1 and CDR2 are SGHTA and FQGNSA. Trimming cost V 3 bases and J 6 bases; bases outside gene matches: 3. This CDR3 has 13 residues. The CDR3 region has the DNA TGTGCCAGCAGCTTGACGACAGGGGCTGAAGCTTTCTTT. Its protein is CASSLTTGAEAFF.

This clone turned up a few times. CDR3 amino acids: CASSIGPTSGGYNEQFF. The CDR3 coding sequence is TGTGCCAGTAGTATAGGTCCGACTAGCGGGGGTTACAATGAGCAGTTCTTC. The chain recombines TRBV19 with TRBJ2-1; 12 positions match TRBD2. The length of the CDR3 is 17 residues. The junction had 5 bases not matched to a gene; V was cut back by 1 base and J by 4 bases. The germline CDR1 and CDR2 sequences are LNHDA and SQIVND (reference sequence).

V usage is TRBV6-5 and J usage is TRBJ1-1, with TRBD1 identical over 8 bases. The V segment lost 6 bases and the J segment 4 bases; nucleotides outside the gene matches: 7. The CDR3 spans 14 residues. Germline V CDR1 and CDR2: MNHEY, SVGAGI. In DNA form, the CDR3 reads TGTGCCAGCAGGCCCAGGGGGCGCGCCACTGAAGCTTTCTTT. This codes for CASRPRGRATEAFF.

CDR3: CASSTTSGVEAFF. As DNA, the CDR3 is TGTGCCAGTAGTACCACATCGGGAGTTGAAGCTTTCTTT. The chain has TRBV19 and TRBJ1-1; D gene unclear. Germline V gene sequence: CDR1 LNHDA, CDR2 SQIVND (reference sequence). Trimming took 4 bases from V and 7 from J, leaving 13 bases between them. The CDR3 covers 13 residues.

This clone was recorded many times. This chain joins TRBV6-2 or TRBV6-3 and TRBJ1-1; D is undetermined. CDR1 is MNHEY and CDR2 is SVGEGT in the germline V gene. The germline V and J ends were trimmed by 5 bases and 3 bases, with 7 bases remaining between them. The CDR3 length is 12 residues. The CDR3: CASSLRDTEAFF. DNA of the CDR3: TGTGCCAGCAGTCTCCGGGACACTGAAGCTTTCTTT.

V and J are TRBV5-6 and TRBJ1-1; 10 bases are a match to TRBD1. The CDR3 consists of 15 residues. J gave up 5 bases and V 4 bases, and 8 bases lay outside the gene matches. Germline-derived CDR1 and CDR2 are SGHDT and YYEEEE. CDR3 nucleotides: TGTGCCAGCAGCCCCGGGACAGGGGCCTCGACTGAAGCTTTCTTT. Residues: CASSPGTGASTEAFF.

The genes are TRBV4-2 and TRBJ1-2, with a tentative D call TRBD1 (5 bases). There are 17 residues in the CDR3. V was shortened by 8 bases and J by 0 bases, with 22 bases between the two germline ends. Germline V gives CDR1 LGHNA, CDR2 YNFKEQ. CDR3 amino acids: CASYQGGAGQANYGYTF. The CDR3 coding sequence is TGTGCCAGCTATCAGGGAGGGGCCGGGCAAGCTAACTATGGCTACACCTTC.

The V call is TRBV5-1, the J call TRBJ2-1, with a tentative D call TRBD2 (6 bases). The CDR3 length is 15 residues. Deletions cut 4 bases from V and 2 bases from J, with 13 bases between. The V gene's germline CDR1 is SGHRS and CDR2 YFSETQ. CDR3 sequence: CASSGGGQAYNEQFF. CDR3 sequence (DNA): TGCGCCAGCAGCGGTGGAGGGCAGGCCTACAATGAGCAGTTCTTC.

The gene calls are TRBV7-9 and TRBJ2-7, with 8 bases aligning to TRBD2. The germline V gene has CDR1 SEHNR and CDR2 FQNEAQ (reference sequence). The CDR3 has 15 residues. V lost 1 base, J lost 7 bases, and 9 bases stayed unmatched. As DNA, the CDR3 is TGTGCCAGCAGCTTAGGGCCATCCCCGGGGGGGGAGCAGTACTTC. This gives the protein CASSLGPSPGGEQYF.

The chain carries TRBV11-2 and TRBJ2-7; 11 bases are a match to TRBD2. This CDR3 has 16 residues. The V gene end was trimmed by 3 bases and the J gene end by 4 bases; junction bases not matched to a gene: 8. From germline, CDR1 is SGHAT and CDR2 FQNNGV. The CDR3 DNA sequence: TGTGCCAGCAGCTTTCGTAGCGGGAGGGCCCGGTACGAGCAGTACTTC. Protein product: CASSFRSGRARYEQYF.

V usage is TRBV11-3 and J usage is TRBJ2-1, with 8 bases fitting TRBD1. The CDR3 consists of 15 residues. Germline lookup yields CDR1 SGHNT and CDR2 YENEEA. V dropped 1 base and J dropped 6; count of bases not matched to a gene: 5. CDR3 region: CASSLGQGFGNEQFF. The CDR3 DNA reads as TGTGCCAGCAGCTTAGGACAGGGGTTCGGCAATGAGCAGTTCTTC.

The rearrangement joins TRBV29-1 to TRBJ1-2; TRBD1 matches at 8 bases. V shed 5 bases and J 8 bases; nucleotides not matched to a gene: 7. The CDR3 has 12 amino acids. Germline lookup yields CDR1 SQVTM and CDR2 ANQGSEA. CDR3 residues: CSVKRTGPGYTF. DNA of the CDR3: TGCAGCGTTAAAAGGACAGGGCCGGGCTACACCTTC.

This chain connects TRBV6-1 to TRBJ1-1, with TRBD1 identical over 9 bases. Trimming removed 4 bases from V and 3 bases from J; junction bases left unmatched: 9. The CDR3 has 16 residues. In germline, CDR1 is MNHNS, CDR2 SASEGT. The CDR3 protein is CASSVSTGGADTEAFF. In DNA form, the CDR3 reads TGTGCCAGCAGTGTATCTACAGGGGGCGCAGACACTGAAGCTTTCTTT.

A single count supports this clone. This chain links TRBV5-4 with TRBJ1-1; 7 bases map to TRBD1. V shed 0 bases and J 5 bases; nucleotides not matched to a gene: 4. CDR1 is SGHNT, CDR2 YYREEE, per germline (reference sequence). The CDR3 runs to 14 residues. CDR3 sequence: CASSLERGRTEAFF. The CDR3 coding sequence is TGTGCCAGCAGCTTGGAAAGGGGGCGGACTGAAGCTTTCTTT.